Shown below are 31 T cell receptor beta chains from a single sample sequenced in a study of cytomegalovirus exposure and HLA in healthy donors. 60 Vbeta and 13 Jbeta primers were used in PCR. Produced via immunoSEQ multiplex PCR; TCRdb's table is partial and in-frame only. Here the sample spans some 170,000 clones, 80% being singletons. Sequences were obtained from PBMCs. The receptors were sampled from a man aged 18 to 29 in good health and CMV-seropositive.

J is TRBJ1-2 and V is TRBV4-3, with 8 bases identical to TRBD1. Germline V gene lookup returns CDR1 LGHNA and CDR2 YSLEER. V was clipped by 2 bases and J by 7 bases; unmatched bases: 6. This CDR3 spans 14 amino acids. CDR3 residues: CASSQLTGDFGYTF. CDR3 DNA: TGCGCCAGCAGCCAATTGACAGGGGATTTTGGCTACACCTTC.

The chain employs TRBV5-1 and TRBJ1-1; D call uncertain. Germline V lookup: CDR1 SGHRS, CDR2 YFSETQ. The CDR3 is 15 residues long. V was cut by 3 bases and J by 2 bases, with 14 bases left in between. The CDR3 loop is CASSSTRGGNTEAFF. The CDR3 coding sequence is TGCGCCAGCAGCTCCACTCGGGGTGGCAACACTGAAGCTTTCTTT.

The chain uses TRBV5-1 and TRBJ1-1, with D possibly TRBD1 on 6 matching bases. This CDR3 region has 15 residues. The ends were cut back, 0 bases at V and 2 bases at J, with 11 bases in the middle. Per the germline V gene, CDR1 is SGHRS and CDR2 is YFSETQ. The CDR3 here is CASSLVIGGNTEAFF. The CDR3 nucleotides are TGCGCCAGCAGCTTGGTCATAGGGGGTAACACTGAAGCTTTCTTT. Drawing the rest from reference TRBV5-1 and TRBJ1-1, the complete variable domain is KAGVTQTPRYLIKTRGQQVTLSCSPISGHRSVSWYQQTPGQGLQFLFEYFSETQRNKGNFPGRFSGRQFSNSRSEMNVSTLELGDSALYLCASSLVIGGNTEAFFGQGTRLTVV.

This clone was recorded a few times. The V call is TRBV5-1, the J call TRBJ2-3; 11 bases are shared with TRBD2. After removal of 4 bases from V and 0 bases from J, the junction contained 10 bases not matched to a gene. The germline CDR1 and CDR2 sequences are SGHRS and YFSETQ. The CDR3 consists of 18 residues. The CDR3 nucleotides are TGCGCCAGCAGCGGAGCCTCTAGCGGGGGGTCTAGCACAGATACGCAGTATTTT. Protein sequence: CASSGASSGGSSTDTQYF.

The CDR3 DNA reads as TGTGCCAGCAGCTTACGACTAGCGGGCCAAGCAGATACGCAGTATTTT. Residues: CASSLRLAGQADTQYF. The chain recombines TRBV5-4 with TRBJ2-3; 10 bases agree with TRBD2. Germline V gene sequence: CDR1 SGHNT, CDR2 YYREEE (reference sequence). Trimming took 2 bases from V and 4 from J; bases not matched to a gene: 7. The CDR3 sequence is 16 residues long.

The gene calls are TRBV5-4 and TRBJ1-2, with TRBD1 identical over 8 bases. This CDR3 contains 13 residues. V shed 5 bases, J shed 2 bases, and the junction held 2 bases outside the gene matches. Germline loops: CDR1 SGHNT, CDR2 YYREEE (reference sequence). CDR3 bases: TGTGCCAGCAGGGGGACAGGCAACTATGGCTACACCTTC. Translation: CASRGTGNYGYTF.

The chain recombines TRBV30 with TRBJ2-5; unclear D gene. Trimming removed 0 bases at V and 1 base at J, with 6 bases between. Germline V gene sequence: CDR1 GTSNPN, CDR2 SVGIG (reference sequence). There are 13 residues in the CDR3. In DNA form, the CDR3 reads TGTGCCTGGAGTGTAAAGCTCCAAGAGACCCAGTACTTC. Encoded protein: CAWSVKLQETQYF. Complete variable domain (other parts from reference TRBV30 and TRBJ2-5): SQTIHQWPATLVQPVGSPLSLECTVEGTSNPNLYWYRQAAGRGLQLLFYSVGIGQISSEVPQNLSASRPQDRQFILSSKKLLLSDSGFYLCAWSVKLQETQYFGPGTRLLVL.

This sequence joins TRBV30 and TRBJ2-5; D is unclear. The V end was cut by 0 bases, the J end by 2 bases, with 7 bases between. Germline V gene sequence: CDR1 GTSNPN, CDR2 SVGIG (reference sequence). The length of the CDR3 is 13 residues. Here the CDR3 reads CAWSVFPQETQYF. The CDR3, as DNA: TGTGCCTGGAGTGTATTTCCTCAAGAGACCCAGTACTTC.

V usage is TRBV6-4 and J usage is TRBJ2-1, with TRBD2 as a possible D gene (6 bases). Germline V gene data show CDR1 as MRHNA and CDR2 as SNTAGT. This CDR3 spans 14 amino acids. Deletions cut 0 bases from V and 5 bases from J, with 8 bases between. Here the CDR3 reads CASSDSLAHNEQFF. The CDR3 bases are TGTGCCAGCAGTGACTCCCTAGCGCACAATGAGCAGTTCTTC.

The chain couples TRBV7-9 to TRBJ1-6, with D unclear. The V gene's germline CDR1 is SEHNR and CDR2 FQNEAQ (reference sequence). This CDR3 has 17 amino acids. V shed 5 bases and J shed 0 bases, with 14 bases lying between them. The CDR3 spells CASSELPPSSYNSPLHF. The CDR3 coding sequence is TGTGCCAGCAGCGAACTTCCTCCTAGCTCCTATAATTCACCCCTCCACTTT. Full variable domain (missing parts from reference TRBV7-9 and TRBJ1-6): DTGVSQNPRHKITKRGQNVTFRCDPISEHNRLYWYRQTLGQGPEFLTYFQNEAQLEKSRLLSDRFSAERPKGSFSTLEIQRTEQGDSAMYLCASSELPPSSYNSPLHFGNGTRLTVT.

The chain joins TRBV29-1 to TRBJ1-1, with 7 bases lining up with TRBD1. CDR1 is SQVTM and CDR2 is ANQGSEA in the germline V gene. V lost 5 bases, J lost 0 bases, and 6 bases stayed unmatched. The length of the CDR3 is 14 residues. CDR3 in amino acids: CSVPMGTVNTEAFF. For the CDR3, the DNA is TGCAGCGTTCCAATGGGGACAGTGAACACTGAAGCTTTCTTT. The complete variable domain, with remaining parts taken from reference TRBV29-1 and TRBJ1-1, reads SAVISQKPSRDICQRGTSLTIQCQVDSQVTMMFWYRQQPGQSLTLIATANQGSEATYESGFVIDKFPISRPNLTFSTLTVSNMSPEDSSIYLCSVPMGTVNTEAFFGQGTRLTVV.

The V and J genes are TRBV7-9 and TRBJ2-4, with 7 bases aligning to TRBD2. Germline trimming cut 3 bases from V and 1 base from J; bases unmatched to any gene: 6. This CDR3 spans 16 amino acids. The V gene's germline CDR1 is SEHNR and CDR2 FQNEAQ (reference sequence). CDR3 nucleotide sequence: TGTGCCAGCAGCTTTCAGGGAGGGAAGGCCAAAAACATTCAGTACTTC. Protein: CASSFQGGKAKNIQYF. Supplemented by reference TRBV7-9 and TRBJ2-4, the full variable domain reads DTGVSQNPRHKITKRGQNVTFRCDPISEHNRLYWYRQTLGQGPEFLTYFQNEAQLEKSRLLSDRFSAERPKGSFSTLEIQRTEQGDSAMYLCASSFQGGKAKNIQYFGAGTRLSVL.

The gene calls are TRBV7-9 and TRBJ2-7; 7 nucleotides agree with TRBD1. The junction had 16 bases not matched to a gene; V was cut back by 7 bases and J by 4 bases. Germline loops: CDR1 SEHNR, CDR2 FQNEAQ (reference sequence). CDR3 length: 16 amino acids. Here the CDR3 DNA reads TGTGCCAGCATCCCGTTGGCCGGGACAGAGGCTTACGAGCAGTACTTC. Amino acids: CASIPLAGTEAYEQYF.

This clone has only one observation. This chain uses TRBV6-5 with TRBJ2-7, with 9 bases matching TRBD1. The CDR3 contains 16 residues. The J segment lost 3 bases and the V segment lost 2 bases, leaving 8 bases of the junction unmatched. Germline V gene sequence: CDR1 MNHEY, CDR2 SVGAGI. For the CDR3, the DNA is TGTGCCAGCAGTTACCAATCGGGACAGGGTTTCTACGAGCAGTACTTC. It translates to CASSYQSGQGFYEQYF.

V is TRBV19 and J is TRBJ1-2; D might be TRBD1 (5 bases). Trimming cost V 4 bases and J 8 bases, with 26 bases left between them. CDR1 is LNHDA and CDR2 is SQIVND in the germline V gene (reference sequence). The CDR3 runs to 17 residues. The CDR3 bases are TGTGCCAGTAGTAGCCCTGTGTGGGGCGGAAAAGGGAAAGGCTACACCTTC. Residues: CASSSPVWGGKGKGYTF.

This chain joins TRBV6-6 and TRBJ2-7, with D possibly TRBD2 on 5 matching bases. CDR3 length: 14 amino acids. Trimming removed 3 bases from V and 2 bases from J, with 11 bases in between. Germline-derived CDR1 and CDR2 are MNHNY and SVGAGI (reference sequence). The CDR3 region has the DNA TGTGCCAGCAGTTATCGGGCGACTACCTACGAGCAGTACTTC. The encoded protein is CASSYRATTYEQYF.

The V gene is TRBV4-1, the J gene TRBJ2-3; 11 nucleotides align to TRBD2. The V gene end was trimmed by 2 bases and the J gene end by 3 bases; junction bases not matched to a gene: 4. CDR1 and CDR2 from the germline V gene are MGHRA and YSYEKL. The CDR3 is made up of 16 amino acids. The CDR3 spells CASSQPSGGITDTQYF. The CDR3 bases are TGCGCCAGCAGCCAACCTAGCGGGGGGATAACAGATACGCAGTATTTT.

This clone was seen once. This chain uses TRBV6-5 with TRBJ2-5, with TRBD1 matching 7 bases. The CDR3 contains 15 residues. Germline V gene sequence: CDR1 MNHEY, CDR2 SVGAGI. With 5 bases clipped from V and 0 bases from J, the junction kept 6 bases outside the gene matches. CDR3 bases: TGTGCCAGCAGTCCCTTGACAGGGAACCAAGAGACCCAGTACTTC. It encodes CASSPLTGNQETQYF.

V and J are TRBV11-2 and TRBJ1-1; no firm D call. V was pared by 6 bases and J by 1 base, with 12 bases between. Germline V gene data show CDR1 as SGHAT and CDR2 as FQNNGV. This CDR3 has 14 residues. CDR3 protein: CASRKPEGNTEAFF. The CDR3 DNA sequence: TGTGCCAGCAGAAAACCGGAGGGGAACACTGAAGCTTTCTTT.

This chain connects TRBV5-4 to TRBJ2-1; unclear D gene. The CDR3 covers 12 residues. Germline CDR1 and CDR2: SGHNT and YYREEE (reference sequence). V was trimmed by 0 bases and J by 6 bases, leaving 4 bases between them. The CDR3 sequence is CASSLDLNEQFF. The CDR3 DNA sequence: TGTGCCAGCAGCTTGGATCTCAATGAGCAGTTCTTC. Combining the CDR3 with reference TRBV5-4 and TRBJ2-1 gives the whole variable domain ETGVTQSPTHLIKTRGQQVTLRCSSQSGHNTVSWYQQALGQGPQFIFQYYREEENGRGNFPPRFSGLQFPNYSSELNVNALELDDSALYLCASSLDLNEQFFGPGTRLTVL.

This clone was seen only a few times. V is TRBV4-1 and J is TRBJ1-1, with 8 bases matching TRBD1. The CDR3 runs 13 residues. V lost 4 bases, J lost 5 bases, and 3 bases stayed unmatched. Germline loops: CDR1 MGHRA, CDR2 YSYEKL. CDR3 DNA sequence: TGCGCCAGCAGCCCAGGGACAGGTACTGAAGCTTTCTTT. Translation: CASSPGTGTEAFF.

The chain employs TRBV19 and TRBJ2-2; TRBD2 might be the D (5 bases). Trimming stripped 3 bases from V and 8 bases from J, with 10 bases between. Looked up from germline, CDR1 is LNHDA and CDR2 is SQIVND (reference sequence). This CDR3 spans 13 amino acids. CDR3 residues: CASSIPGFGELFF. The CDR3 DNA reads as TGTGCCAGTAGTATTCCGGGATTTGGGGAGCTGTTTTTT. Combining the CDR3 with reference TRBV19 and TRBJ2-2 gives the whole variable domain DGGITQSPKYLFRKEGQNVTLSCEQNLNHDAMYWYRQDPGQGLRLIYYSQIVNDFQKGDIAEGYSVSREKKESFPLTVTSAQKNPTAFYLCASSIPGFGELFFGEGSRLTVL.

The chain recombines TRBV14 with TRBJ2-1; TRBD1 matches at 9 bases. In germline, CDR1 is SGHDN, CDR2 FVKESK. V dropped 2 bases and J dropped 3; count of bases not matched to a gene: 2. This CDR3 contains 15 residues. The CDR3 loop reads CASSQTTGGYNEQFF. The CDR3 DNA is TGTGCCAGCAGCCAAACGACAGGGGGCTACAATGAGCAGTTCTTC.

This clone was seen a handful of times. The CDR3 loop reads CASRGQGDNQPQHF. CDR3 DNA sequence: TGTGCCAGCCGTGGACAGGGTGACAATCAGCCCCAGCATTTT. The chain combines TRBV2 with TRBJ1-5; 8 positions agree with TRBD1. After removal of 8 bases from V and 3 bases from J, the junction contained 6 bases not matched to a gene. The V gene's germline CDR1 is SNHLY and CDR2 FYNNEI. The CDR3 has 14 residues.

The table lists this clone with a few counts. The rearrangement uses TRBV29-1 and TRBJ1-1; D is unresolved. The CDR3 runs to 11 residues. Trimming stripped 7 bases from V and 7 bases from J, with 13 bases between. Germline CDR1 is SQVTM and CDR2 is ANQGSEA. CDR3: CSAPSGREAFF. CDR3 nucleotide sequence: TGCAGCGCCCCCTCAGGCCGTGAAGCTTTCTTT.

The V gene is TRBV4-3, the J gene TRBJ1-4; D gene ambiguous. CDR3 length: 15 residues. Between the trimmed V and J ends, which lost 0 bases and 8 bases, there was a span of 13 bases. Germline assignment: CDR1 LGHNA and CDR2 YSLEER. The CDR3: CASSQDSGGGEKLFF. The CDR3 bases are TGCGCCAGCAGCCAAGATTCTGGTGGAGGGGAAAAACTGTTTTTT.

The J gene is TRBJ2-7, the V gene TRBV6-6, with 7 nucleotides matching TRBD1. V lost 4 bases, J lost 0 bases, and 6 bases stayed unmatched. This CDR3 comprises 15 residues. Germline-derived CDR1 and CDR2 are MNHNY and SVGAGI (reference sequence). CDR3 residues: CASSSTGKSSYEQYF. Here the CDR3 DNA reads TGTGCCAGCAGTTCGACAGGGAAGAGCTCCTACGAGCAGTACTTC.

As to this clone: The sample holds other DNA sequences that translate to the same CDR3. The V call is TRBV14, the J call TRBJ2-7, with TRBD2 as a possible D gene (5 bases). Germline V gene lookup returns CDR1 SGHDN and CDR2 FVKESK. This CDR3 has 14 residues. The germline V and J ends were trimmed by 4 bases and 2 bases, with 12 bases remaining between them. The CDR3 region has the DNA TGTGCCAGCAGCCCCCGGACGGGGACCTACGAGCAGTACTTC. Protein product: CASSPRTGTYEQYF.

As DNA, the CDR3 is TGTGCCATCAGTCCTAGCGGGGAGAACACAGATACGCAGTATTTT. This codes for CAISPSGENTDTQYF. The chain recombines TRBV10-3 with TRBJ2-3, with 9 positions matching TRBD2. The CDR3 runs 15 residues. Germline CDR1 reads ENHRY; CDR2 reads SYGVKD. With V trimmed by 5 bases and J by 2 bases, 5 bases remained unmatched.

This clone occurred once. The J gene is TRBJ1-2, the V gene TRBV9; a possible D gene is TRBD1 (5 bases). Trimming pared 0 bases from V and 4 bases from J, leaving 13 bases between. Germline V gene sequence: CDR1 SGDLS, CDR2 YYNGEE. This CDR3 region has 15 residues. The CDR3: CASSVGGGLGYGYTF. The CDR3 DNA follows: TGTGCCAGCAGCGTAGGTGGGGGACTGGGCTATGGCTACACCTTC.

The CDR3 is CASSGRDSYSYEQYF. The CDR3 DNA follows: TGTGCCAGTAGCGGCCGGGACAGTTACTCCTACGAGCAGTACTTC. The chain combines TRBV19 with TRBJ2-7; TRBD1 aligns across 7 bases. The length of the CDR3 is 15 residues. Germline assignment: CDR1 LNHDA and CDR2 SQIVND (reference sequence). The junction had 8 bases not matched to a gene; V was cut back by 6 bases and J by 0 bases.